This T cell receptor beta chain was documented in a study of control samples from healthy donors and cancer patients. CDR1 SQVTM and CDR2 ANQGSEA come from the germline V gene. The ends were cut back, 8 bases at V and 7 bases at J, with 21 bases in the middle. The CDR3 contains 14 residues. The assay was immunoSEQ multiplex PCR, and TCRdb's table has in-frame clones only and misses some. The sample consists of 130,000 to 150,000 clones, roughly 94% of them appearing once. This clonotype was obtained from a man aged 60 to 69 with colorectal cancer. The sequenced material came from PBMCs. J is TRBJ2-1 and V is TRBV29-1; D is tentatively TRBD1 or TRBD2 (6 bases each). The DNA of the CDR3 is TGCAGCCATGGGCAGGGGTCCGCGGGGAATGAGCAGTTCTTC. It specifies CSHGQGSAGNEQFF.